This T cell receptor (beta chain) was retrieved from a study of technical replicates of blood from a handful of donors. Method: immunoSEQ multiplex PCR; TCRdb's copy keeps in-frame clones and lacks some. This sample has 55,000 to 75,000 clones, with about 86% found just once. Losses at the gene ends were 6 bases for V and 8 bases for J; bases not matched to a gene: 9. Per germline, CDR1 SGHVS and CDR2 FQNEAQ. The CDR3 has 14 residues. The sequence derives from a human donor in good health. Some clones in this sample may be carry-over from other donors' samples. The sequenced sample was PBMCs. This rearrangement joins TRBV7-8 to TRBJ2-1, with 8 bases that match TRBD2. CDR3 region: CASRGVAGFYEQFF. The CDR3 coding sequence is TGTGCCAGCAGAGGAGTAGCGGGATTCTATGAGCAGTTCTTC.